The 2 T cell receptor beta chains in this list originate from one sample, sequenced in a study of Ad26.COV2.S vaccination and SARS-CoV-2 variants. Treatment: over 15 received Ad26.COV2.S at low or high dose, single or two shots; 5 received placebo; per-sample allocation not given. Day 63 following the first vaccine or placebo injection was when the samples were taken. Here immunoSEQ multiplex PCR was the method, and the copy in TCRdb shows in-frame clones only, minus some. The sample records about 350,000 clones, around 89% being singletons. This sample comprised peripheral blood, obtained in a trial of Ad26.COV2.S vaccine versus placebo. Source of these receptors: a person aged 18-65 years who received the Ad26.COV2.S COVID-19 vaccine or a placebo.

J is TRBJ1-1 and V is TRBV29-1; no definite D call. Trimming stripped 4 bases from V and 7 bases from J, with 4 bases between. The CDR3 contains 9 residues. Germline-derived CDR1 and CDR2 are SQVTM and ANQGSEA. Here the CDR3 DNA reads TGCAGCGTTGGAGGTGAAGCTTTCTTT. Its translation: CSVGGEAFF.

V gene TRBV6-2 or TRBV6-3 combines with J gene TRBJ2-5; no firm D call. This CDR3 region has 11 residues. V was cut by 6 bases and J by 0 bases, with 2 bases left in between. Germline assignment: CDR1 MNHEY and CDR2 SVGEGT. The CDR3 is CASSNQETQYF. Here the CDR3 DNA reads TGTGCCAGCAGCAACCAAGAGACCCAGTACTTC.